Presented here are 4 T cell receptor beta chains from one specimen sequenced in a study of T cell responses to AZD1222 COVID-19 vaccine (dated by TCRdb to the early 2020s). Library preparation used the immunoSEQ multiplex PCR assay. TCRdb limited this immuneACCESS table to in-frame rearrangements with V and J called. A share of clones is missing; checked studies link under half to unresolved V genes, and the rest is unexplained. This sample lists more than 130,000 clones; roughly nine tenths were detected once. The ten largest clones represent roughly 3.2% of the sample. Explained via the paper, the time point label denotes: baseline before first vaccination. This material consisted of peripheral blood, taken on day 0 of AZD1222 vaccination. These receptors all stem from an adult in good health.

The V and J genes are TRBV27 and TRBJ1-1; 8 nucleotides agree with TRBD1. Germline trimming cut 6 bases from V and 6 bases from J; bases unmatched to any gene: 9. CDR3 length: 14 residues. CDR1 is MNHEY and CDR2 is SMNVEV in the germline V gene (reference sequence). The CDR3 here is CASSSRTGRPEAFF. Here the CDR3 DNA reads TGTGCCAGCAGCTCACGGACAGGGCGGCCTGAAGCTTTCTTT.

The chain combines TRBV11-2 with TRBJ1-6; D gene ambiguous. CDR3 length: 16 residues. V dropped 5 bases and J dropped 0 bases, with 11 bases sitting between them. The germline CDR1 and CDR2 sequences are SGHAT and FQNNGV. The CDR3 nucleotides are TGTGCCAGCAGCCAAGAAGCGAGCTCCTATAATTCACCCCTCCACTTT. It is translated as CASSQEASSYNSPLHF.

The rearrangement joins TRBV10-3 to TRBJ2-1; TRBD2 matches 7 bases. V shed 4 bases and J 1 base; nucleotides not matched to a gene: 7. CDR1 ENHRY and CDR2 SYGVKD come from the germline V gene. The CDR3 length is 16 residues. The CDR3 coding sequence is TGTGCCATCAGTGGGGCTAGCGGTAGTTCCTACAATGAGCAGTTCTTC. Translation gives CAISGASGSSYNEQFF.

This clone was seen a single time. This chain joins TRBV5-1 and TRBJ1-1; 7 bases are shared with TRBD1. Per the germline V gene, CDR1 is SGHRS and CDR2 is YFSETQ. The CDR3 consists of 16 residues. V lost 0 bases to trimming and J lost 4 bases; unmatched junction nucleotides: 9. CDR3 sequence: CASSLDGGQSTTEAFF. CDR3 bases: TGCGCCAGCAGCTTGGATGGGGGACAGTCGACCACTGAAGCTTTCTTT.